This T cell receptor beta chain comes out of a study of tumor-infiltrating lymphocytes in localized non-small cell lung cancer. Study at large: Some samples were collected after neoadjuvant chemotherapy; smokers, never-smokers and several histologies were included. Resected tumor was paired with non-adjacent uninvolved lung from the same patient.

Produced via immunoSEQ multiplex PCR; TCRdb's table is partial and in-frame only. The sample holds about 13,000 clones, approximately 81% seen once. Trimming pared 7 bases from V and 0 bases from J, leaving 10 bases between. Germline V gene sequence: CDR1 SQVTM, CDR2 ANQGSEA. The CDR3 spans 13 residues. The chain uses TRBV29-1 and TRBJ2-1; no firm D call. The receptor's source is a human donor with non-small cell lung cancer. The sequenced sample was uninvolved lung tissue not adjacent to the tumor. CDR3 nucleotides: TGCAGCGATCCGTCGAGCTCCTACAATGAGCAGTTCTTC. Translation gives CSDPSSSYNEQFF.